This TCR beta chain was retrieved from a study of T cells in women clearing cervical HPV infection. Study outcomes and limitations: It is unknown whether associations predate infection; no effector/memory or HPV-specific sorting.

On this clone itself: Its antigen is undetermined. The read stops 3 residues short of the end of the CDR3; the missing end is completed from the germline J gene.

From germline, CDR1 is DFQATT and CDR2 SNEGSKA (reference sequence). The CDR3 extends over 12 amino acids. After removal of 4 bases from V and 5 bases from J, the junction contained 3 bases not matched to a gene. Genomic DNA, averaging roughly 1,200 ng per sample, yielded TCR beta CDR3 via immunoSEQ. Clones were read by immunoSEQ multiplex PCR, and TCRdb kept only the in-frame ones, dropping some. The listing contains around 38,000 clones. The sample taken for sequencing was blood buffy coat. This TCR was recovered from a woman between 18 and 70 years old with a cervical HPV16 infection that either progressed to CIN3+ or cleared (not recorded which). The V call is TRBV20-1, the J call TRBJ2-3; 7 bases align to TRBD2. CDR3 DNA (partial): TGCAGTGCTATACGGGGGGAAGATACG. Translating gives CSAIRGEDT. The CDR3, in full, reads CSAIRGEDTQYF.